The entry that follows covers one TCR beta chain sequence. CDR1 is MGHRA and CDR2 is YSYEKL in the germline V gene. This CDR3 is built from 16 residues. The V and J ends lost 2 bases and 0 bases respectively, with 10 bases between them. The table came from immunoSEQ multiplex PCR; TCRdb's copy has only in-frame clones and leaves some out. The sample consists of 130,000 or so clones, around 87% of them appearing once. The sample is drawn from a study of control samples from healthy donors and cancer patients. This TCR derives from a man aged 30 to 39 in good health. Sequenced input: blood. V is TRBV4-1 and J is TRBJ1-4, with D unclear. The CDR3: CASSQWLGSTNEKLFF. In DNA form, the CDR3 reads TGCGCCAGCAGCCAATGGCTGGGCTCAACTAATGAAAAACTGTTTTTT.